Following are 23 T cell receptor beta chains from one sample sequenced in a study of T-cell memory formation after mild COVID-19. TCRdb re-called the 5' RACE reads with MiXCR, one entry per CDR3 protein. The data show approximately 190,000 distinct CDR3 sequences, about 16% seen once. Input material: PBMCs or a T cell subset sorted from them (not recorded which). The receptors here all came from an adult woman who had mild COVID-19 (a few samples of this study predate the infection). Cell type and time point are not known.

This clonotype turned up a few times. CDR3 region: CASSLTGQDYNEQFF. The CDR3 nucleotides read TGTGCCAGCAGCTTGACGGGACAGGACTACAATGAGCAGTTCTTC. The J gene is TRBJ2-1, the V gene TRBV5-4, with 8 bases that match TRBD1. The CDR3 extends over 15 amino acids. V was pared by 1 base and J by 3 bases, with 3 bases of the junction left unmatched. Germline CDR1 is SGHNT and CDR2 is YYREEE (reference sequence).

The V call is TRBV5-1, the J call TRBJ2-3; D is unclear. V was trimmed by 0 bases and J by 1 base, leaving 12 bases between them. This CDR3 comprises 16 residues. Germline CDR1 SGHRS, CDR2 YFSETQ. CDR3 DNA: TGCGCCAGCAGCTTGGAAAGAAATATTGGCACAGATACGCAGTATTTT. Translation gives CASSLERNIGTDTQYF.

This chain connects TRBV18 to TRBJ1-1; TRBD1 might be the D (6 bases). CDR1 and CDR2 from the germline V gene are KGHSH and LQKENI. Trimming cost V 6 bases and J 8 bases, with 19 bases left between them. The CDR3 totals 14 residues. In DNA form, the CDR3 reads TGTGCCAGCTCCCTGTCACAGGGTTGGGGAGAAGCTTTCTTT. It specifies CASSLSQGWGEAFF.

The genes are TRBV20-1 and TRBJ1-6, with D unresolved. Germline V gene sequence: CDR1 DFQATT, CDR2 SNEGSKA (reference sequence). With 4 bases removed from V and 6 bases from J, the gap between germline ends came to 7 bases. This CDR3 has 12 residues. The chain's CDR3 is CSATDTNSPLHF. CDR3 DNA: TGCAGTGCTACCGACACTAATTCACCCCTCCACTTT.

This clonotype was observed a few times. V gene TRBV12-3 or TRBV12-4 combines with J gene TRBJ2-7; D is perhaps TRBD1 (6 bases). The CDR3 has 12 amino acids. Deletions cut 6 bases from V and 2 bases from J, with 8 bases between. The CDR3 region is CASRGQPYEQYF. The CDR3 nucleotides are TGTGCCAGCAGAGGACAGCCCTACGAGCAGTACTTC.

This clonotype was counted only a few times. The V call is TRBV5-1, the J call TRBJ1-2; the D gene is possibly TRBD1 (5 bases). Trimming removed 4 bases at V and 2 bases at J, with 9 bases between. The CDR3 consists of 13 residues. Germline V gene data show CDR1 as SGHRS and CDR2 as YFSETQ. Here the CDR3 reads CASSGDGNYGYTF. The CDR3 DNA follows: TGCGCCAGCAGCGGGGACGGGAACTATGGCTACACCTTC.

The rearrangement links TRBV10-3 to TRBJ2-1; 9 bases agree with TRBD2. The CDR3 has 15 residues. The ends lost 3 bases at V and 4 bases at J; junction bases unmatched: 4. Germline lookup yields CDR1 ENHRY and CDR2 SYGVKD. The CDR3 DNA follows: TGTGCCATCAGTGACTGGACTAGCGAATACAATGAGCAGTTCTTC. Its protein is CAISDWTSEYNEQFF.

The CDR3 region has the DNA TGTGCCACCAGTGATTTCGTCAGGGTACCGTACGAGCAGTACTTC. Protein sequence: CATSDFVRVPYEQYF. The chain recombines TRBV24-1 with TRBJ2-7, with D maybe TRBD1 (5 bases). Trimming left V 1 base short and J 4 bases short, with 13 bases between. Looked up from germline, CDR1 is KGHDR and CDR2 is SFDVKD. The CDR3 is made up of 15 amino acids.

This clonotype has at least ten counts. The chain has TRBV24-1 and TRBJ1-1, with 7 bases that match TRBD1. The CDR3 sequence is 14 residues long. Germline V gives CDR1 KGHDR, CDR2 SFDVKD. The V and J ends lost 4 bases and 1 base, in that order; junction bases with no gene match: 2. CDR3 sequence: CATSDRGSNTEAFF. The CDR3 bases are TGTGCCACCAGTGACAGGGGGTCGAACACTGAAGCTTTCTTT.

A few counts support this clonotype. The chain is built from TRBV5-4 and TRBJ1-6, with D possibly matching TRBD1 (5 bases). Trimming pared 1 base from V and 6 bases from J, leaving 11 bases between. The CDR3 runs 15 residues. Germline CDR1 and CDR2: SGHNT and YYREEE (reference sequence). Here the CDR3 DNA reads TGTGCCAGCAGCTTGTACAGGCGCTCTAATTCACCCCTCCACTTT. Translated: CASSLYRRSNSPLHF.

The chain employs TRBV4-1 and TRBJ2-1; D might be TRBD1 or TRBD2, each matching 5 bases. The CDR3 has 14 amino acids. Between the trimmed V and J ends, which lost 5 bases and 9 bases, there was a span of 17 bases. Germline-derived CDR1 and CDR2 are MGHRA and YSYEKL. The CDR3 sequence is CASSSLPGAFEQFF. The CDR3 bases are TGCGCCAGCAGCTCCTTACCCGGGGCGTTTGAGCAGTTCTTC.

This rearrangement joins TRBV12-3 or TRBV12-4 to TRBJ2-7; D remains unclear. This CDR3 spans 14 amino acids. The germline V and J ends were trimmed by 0 bases and 0 bases, with 6 bases remaining between them. CDR3 nucleotide sequence: TGTGCCAGCAGTTTAGCTAGCTACTCCTACGAGCAGTACTTC. It translates to CASSLASYSYEQYF.

CDR3 bases: TGTGCCACCAGTGATCAGCGGACTAGCGGGGGGGATTCCTACAATGAGCAGTTCTTC. Amino acids: CATSDQRTSGGDSYNEQFF. The rearrangement joins TRBV24-1 to TRBJ2-1; 15 nucleotides align to TRBD2. The length of the CDR3 is 19 residues. Germline V gives CDR1 KGHDR, CDR2 SFDVKD. V was clipped by 3 bases and J by 1 base; unmatched bases: 6.

CDR3 DNA sequence: TGCAGCGTTGGAGACTCCTTCGGAGGCTACACCTTC. It encodes CSVGDSFGGYTF. The genes are TRBV29-1 and TRBJ1-2, with D uncertain. Per the germline V gene, CDR1 is SQVTM and CDR2 is ANQGSEA. The germline V and J ends were trimmed by 4 bases and 8 bases, with 14 bases remaining between them. The CDR3 is 12 amino acids. Based on the CDR3 plus reference TRBV29-1 and TRBJ1-2, the full variable domain is SAVISQKPSRDICQRGTSLTIQCQVDSQVTMMFWYRQQPGQSLTLIATANQGSEATYESGFVIDKFPISRPNLTFSTLTVSNMSPEDSSIYLCSVGDSFGGYTFGSGTRLTVV.

The rearrangement links TRBV6-5 to TRBJ2-7, with 10 bases identical to TRBD2. This CDR3 is 16 amino acids long. J lost 6 bases, V lost 0 bases, and 8 bases had no gene match. The germline gives CDR1 MNHEY, CDR2 SVGAGI. CDR3 bases: TGTGCCAGCAGTTACTCGCTACTAGCGGGAATAAGCGAGCAGTACTTC. This codes for CASSYSLLAGISEQYF.

The CDR3 protein is CASRLKVDTQYF. The CDR3 DNA reads as TGTGCCAGCAGATTAAAGGTGGATACGCAGTATTTT. The chain combines TRBV2 with TRBJ2-3; D unclear. This CDR3 has 12 amino acids. The germline gives CDR1 SNHLY, CDR2 FYNNEI. Deletions cut 6 bases from V and 6 bases from J, with 10 bases between. Together with reference TRBV2 and TRBJ2-3, the CDR3 gives the full variable domain: EPEVTQTPSHQVTQMGQEVILRCVPISNHLYFYWYRQILGQKVEFLVSFYNNEISEKSEIFDDQFSVERPDGSNFTLKIRSTKLEDSAMYFCASRLKVDTQYFGPGTRLTVL.

V usage is TRBV5-1 and J usage is TRBJ2-3; D is ambiguous. CDR1 is SGHRS, CDR2 YFSETQ, per germline. V was clipped by 0 bases and J by 8 bases, with 16 bases between them. This CDR3 comprises 15 residues. The CDR3 is CASSLADAERGTQYF. Written as DNA, the CDR3 is TGCGCCAGCAGCTTGGCCGACGCAGAACGCGGTACGCAGTATTTT. Together with reference TRBV5-1 and TRBJ2-3, the CDR3 gives the full variable domain: KAGVTQTPRYLIKTRGQQVTLSCSPISGHRSVSWYQQTPGQGLQFLFEYFSETQRNKGNFPGRFSGRQFSNSRSEMNVSTLELGDSALYLCASSLADAERGTQYFGPGTRLTVL.

This clonotype has ten or more counts. J is TRBJ2-1 and V is TRBV14, with 9 nucleotides matching TRBD2. V was pared by 3 bases and J by 10 bases, with 16 bases of the junction left unmatched. Germline V gives CDR1 SGHDN, CDR2 FVKESK. The CDR3 runs to 17 residues. The CDR3 spells CASSHRPLAGLPREQFF. The CDR3 DNA reads as TGTGCCAGCAGCCACCGCCCTCTAGCGGGGCTCCCAAGAGAGCAGTTCTTC.

This clonotype came up a few times. The chain carries TRBV5-1 and TRBJ2-1; a weak D match, TRBD2 (6 bases). Germline loops: CDR1 SGHRS, CDR2 YFSETQ. The V end lost 3 bases, the J end lost 0 bases, and 10 bases lay between the germline ends. CDR3 size: 15 residues. The CDR3 reads CASSSEGSSYNEQFF. CDR3 sequence (DNA): TGCGCCAGCAGCTCGGAGGGGAGCTCCTACAATGAGCAGTTCTTC.

This clonotype occurred a few times. The chain is built from TRBV3-1 and TRBJ2-1; D perhaps matches TRBD2 (6 bases). Trimming cost V 4 bases and J 5 bases, with 15 bases left between them. The CDR3 sequence is 15 residues long. Germline assignment: CDR1 LGHDT and CDR2 YNNKEL (reference sequence). CDR3 nucleotide sequence: TGTGCCAGCAGCCCCGGCCCCGGGGGTCACAATGAGCAGTTCTTC. Its translation: CASSPGPGGHNEQFF.

This clonotype has more than one count but fewer than ten. The CDR3 nucleotides are TGTGCCAGCACATCGACAGGCTCCTACAATGAGCAGTTCTTC. Translating gives CASTSTGSYNEQFF. The rearrangement links TRBV28 to TRBJ2-1; D is possibly TRBD1 (6 bases). Germline CDR1 reads MDHEN; CDR2 reads SYDVKM. This CDR3 has 14 residues. V dropped 7 bases and J dropped 0 bases, with 10 bases sitting between them.

This clonotype was detected many times. The genes are TRBV5-6 and TRBJ1-5; the match to TRBD1 covers 7 bases. Per the germline V gene, CDR1 is SGHDT and CDR2 is YYEEEE. The CDR3 covers 15 residues. V lost 4 bases, J lost 7 bases, and 11 bases stayed unmatched. CDR3 in amino acids: CASSLSGQVVQPQHF. In nucleotides, the CDR3 is TGTGCCAGCAGCCTCTCTGGACAGGTAGTACAGCCCCAGCATTTT.

The rearrangement joins TRBV7-9 to TRBJ2-7; D may correspond to TRBD1 or TRBD2 (6 bases each). CDR3 length equals 15 residues. Germline values: CDR1 SEHNR, CDR2 FQNEAQ (reference sequence). V gave up 1 base and J gave up 3 bases, with 13 bases separating them. The CDR3 loop is CASSLDVGGHYEQYF. DNA of the CDR3: TGTGCCAGCAGCTTAGACGTGGGGGGACACTACGAGCAGTACTTC.